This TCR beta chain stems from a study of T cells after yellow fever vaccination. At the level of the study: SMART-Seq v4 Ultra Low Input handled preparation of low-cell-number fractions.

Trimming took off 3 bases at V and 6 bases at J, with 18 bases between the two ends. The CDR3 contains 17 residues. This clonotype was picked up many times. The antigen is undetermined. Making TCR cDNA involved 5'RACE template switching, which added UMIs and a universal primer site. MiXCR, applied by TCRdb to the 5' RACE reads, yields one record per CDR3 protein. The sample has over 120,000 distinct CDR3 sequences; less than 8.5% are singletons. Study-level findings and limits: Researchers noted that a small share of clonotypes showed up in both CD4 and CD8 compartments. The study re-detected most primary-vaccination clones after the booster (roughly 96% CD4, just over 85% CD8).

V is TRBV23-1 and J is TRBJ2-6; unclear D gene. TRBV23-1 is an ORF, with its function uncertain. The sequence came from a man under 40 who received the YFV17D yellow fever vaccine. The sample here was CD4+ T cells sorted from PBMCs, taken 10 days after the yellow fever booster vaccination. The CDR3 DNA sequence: TGCGCCAGCAGTCACCCATCGTTCAGGAAGGAGGCCAACGTCCTGACTTTC. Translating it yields CASSHPSFRKEANVLTF.